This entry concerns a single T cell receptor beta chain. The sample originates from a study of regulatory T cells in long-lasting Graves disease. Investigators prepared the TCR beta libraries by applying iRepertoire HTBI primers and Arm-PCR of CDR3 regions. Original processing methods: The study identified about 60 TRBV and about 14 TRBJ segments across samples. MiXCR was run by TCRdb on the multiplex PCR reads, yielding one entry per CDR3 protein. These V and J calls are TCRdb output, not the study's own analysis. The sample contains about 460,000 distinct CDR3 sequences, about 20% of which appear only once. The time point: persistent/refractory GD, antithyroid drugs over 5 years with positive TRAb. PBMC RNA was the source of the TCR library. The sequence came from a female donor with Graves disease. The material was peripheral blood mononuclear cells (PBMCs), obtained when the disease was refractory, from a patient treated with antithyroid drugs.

CDR3 sequence (DNA): TGTGCCAGCACCTCCTCCCTAGCGGGGGCCGTAGATACGCAGTATTTT. This gives the protein CASTSSLAGAVDTQYF. The chain combines TRBV7-2 with TRBJ2-3; 10 bases agree with TRBD2. V gave up 7 bases and J gave up 5 bases; unmatched junction bases: 12. The CDR3 runs 16 residues. The germline V gene has CDR1 SGHTA and CDR2 FQGNSA.